This record covers a single T cell receptor beta chain. Sequencing used immunoSEQ multiplex PCR; TCRdb keeps in-frame clones, though not all of them. The table records roughly 79,000 clones, 85% to 95% of them present only once. This sample was taken from a study of technical replicates of blood from a handful of donors. The CDR3 length is 14 residues. Germline values: CDR1 LNHDA, CDR2 SQIVND (reference sequence). V shed 3 bases and J 8 bases; nucleotides not matched to a gene: 8. The TCR comes from a human donor in good health. The chain couples TRBV19 to TRBJ1-2; 8 nucleotides align to TRBD1. The sequenced sample consisted of T cells isolated from PBMCs. CDR3 sequence (DNA): TGTGCCAGTAGTATTTTCGGACAGGGAGGAGGCTACACCTTC. Amino acids: CASSIFGQGGGYTF.